This T cell receptor (beta chain) appears in the sequencing data of a study of CD8 T cells in ankylosing spondylitis. Quantitative 5'-RACE with molecular barcodes was used to make the TCR beta libraries. TCRdb processed the 5' RACE reads anew with MiXCR; each CDR3 protein has one entry. Here the sample spans some 350,000 distinct CDR3 sequences, around 15% being singletons. Findings of the study overall: Disease-linked clones were CD8+ and relatively rare in peripheral blood.

The table lists this clonotype with a few counts. Its antigen is unidentified. V shed 1 base and J shed 0 bases, with 8 bases lying between them. Per germline, CDR1 SGHDT and CDR2 YYEEEE. CDR3 length: 16 residues. This chain joins TRBV5-6 and TRBJ1-6; D gene uncertain. This TCR came from a male donor with ankylosing spondylitis or in good health (not recorded which). Sequencing was done on a sample of blood, either unsorted or a sorted T cell fraction (not recorded which). As DNA, the CDR3 is TGTGCCAGCAGCTTGAGGATAAGCTCCTATAATTCACCCCTCCACTTT. It codes for CASSLRISSYNSPLHF.